This T cell receptor beta chain was profiled in a study of CD8+CD57+ T cells in acquired aplastic anemia. On the study more broadly: The average for DNA from sorted CD4+ and CD8+ cells was 3 to 4 ug. General study findings and limits: Overlap between patients and controls comprised 25 to 35 CD8+ CDR3 sequences. Simpson's diversity of CD8+ cells was not significantly different in patients compared with controls.

Sequencing involved patients with CD8+CD57+ cell expansion previously shown by flow cytometry. No therapy was given to patients before blood sampling. The CDR3 runs 16 residues. Germline assignment: CDR1 MNHNS and CDR2 SASEGT. The ends were cut back, 6 bases at V and 0 bases at J, with 15 bases in the middle. About this clonotype itself: What it recognizes is unknown.

It was genomic DNA that served as the template for profiling TCR beta VDJ and CDR3. TCRdb processed the reads anew with MiXCR; each CDR3 protein has one entry. The sample lists some 160,000 distinct CDR3 sequences; roughly 43% were seen once. V usage is TRBV6-1 and J usage is TRBJ1-3; D gene uncertain. Source material: sorted CD4+, CD8+, or CD8+CD57+ T cells (not recorded which) from PBMCs. The sequence derives from a human donor with aplastic anemia. CDR3 in amino acids: CASRARAGVSGNTIYF. The DNA for the CDR3 is TGTGCCAGCAGGGCGAGGGCCGGGGTCTCTGGAAACACCATATATTTT.